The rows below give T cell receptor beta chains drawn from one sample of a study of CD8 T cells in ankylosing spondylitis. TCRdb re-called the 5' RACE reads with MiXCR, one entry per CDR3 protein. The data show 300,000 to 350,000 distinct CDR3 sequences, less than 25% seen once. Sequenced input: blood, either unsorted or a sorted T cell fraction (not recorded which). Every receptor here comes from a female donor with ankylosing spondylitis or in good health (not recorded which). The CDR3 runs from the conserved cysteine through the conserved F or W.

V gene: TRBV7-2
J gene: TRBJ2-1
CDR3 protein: CASSFPGLAVNEQFF

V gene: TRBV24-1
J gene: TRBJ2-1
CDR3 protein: CATSDPKLDEQFF

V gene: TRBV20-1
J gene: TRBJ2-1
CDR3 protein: CSARGNGGAIGVF

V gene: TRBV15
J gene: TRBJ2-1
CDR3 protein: CATSRDRVQFF

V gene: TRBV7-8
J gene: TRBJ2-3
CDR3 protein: CASSLAPTLVGGDTQYF

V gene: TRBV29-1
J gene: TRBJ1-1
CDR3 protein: CSVGVTGANTEAFF

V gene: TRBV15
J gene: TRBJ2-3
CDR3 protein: CATSPRRVADTQYF

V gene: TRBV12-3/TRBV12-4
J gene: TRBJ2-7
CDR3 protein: CASSYIAVNSYEQYF

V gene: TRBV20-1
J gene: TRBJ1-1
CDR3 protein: CSARDRRGIPNTEAFF

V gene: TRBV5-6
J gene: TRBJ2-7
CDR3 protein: CASSRQRYEQYF

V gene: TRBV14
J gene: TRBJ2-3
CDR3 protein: CASSQDSHGQVGDTQYF

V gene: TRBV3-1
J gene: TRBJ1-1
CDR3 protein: CASQHGNTEAFF

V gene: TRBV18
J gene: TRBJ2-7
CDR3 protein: CASSPQRSYEQYF

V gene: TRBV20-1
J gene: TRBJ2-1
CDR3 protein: CSARGGRGNYNEQFF

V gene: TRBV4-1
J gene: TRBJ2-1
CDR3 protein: CASGTMGLATYNEQFF

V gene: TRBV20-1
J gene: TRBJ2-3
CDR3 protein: CSASRLEDTQYF

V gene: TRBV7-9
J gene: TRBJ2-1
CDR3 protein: CASLRGDATYNEQFF

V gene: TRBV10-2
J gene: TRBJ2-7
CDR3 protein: CASSEMRSYEQYF

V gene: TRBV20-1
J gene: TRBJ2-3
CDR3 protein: CSARARQGGEVDTQYF

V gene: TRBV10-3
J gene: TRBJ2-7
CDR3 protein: CAISGTGAHEQYF

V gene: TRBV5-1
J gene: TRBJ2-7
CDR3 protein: CASSTSTGGYEQYF

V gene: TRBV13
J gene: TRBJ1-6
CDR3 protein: CASSQDLGSYNSPLHF

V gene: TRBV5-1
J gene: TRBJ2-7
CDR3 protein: CASRPTGAGDYEQYF

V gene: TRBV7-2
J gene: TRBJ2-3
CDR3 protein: CASSFSGRRSTDTQYF

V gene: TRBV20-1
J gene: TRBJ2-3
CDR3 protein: CSAREGRGSTDTQYF

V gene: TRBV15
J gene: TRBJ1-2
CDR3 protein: CATSREGQGEGYGYTF

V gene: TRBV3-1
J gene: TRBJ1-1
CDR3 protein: CASSFKVLGNTEAFF

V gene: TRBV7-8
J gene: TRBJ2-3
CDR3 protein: CASRRLAGLTDTQYF

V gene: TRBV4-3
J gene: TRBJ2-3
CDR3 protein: CASSLNVGSGARDTQYF

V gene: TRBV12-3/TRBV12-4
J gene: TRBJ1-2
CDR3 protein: CASSLSFYGYTF

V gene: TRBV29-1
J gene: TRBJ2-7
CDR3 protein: CSVEVQGTLYEQYF

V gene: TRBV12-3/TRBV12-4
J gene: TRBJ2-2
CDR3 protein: CASTAVNTGELYF

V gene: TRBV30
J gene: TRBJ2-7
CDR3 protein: CAWIPGPGHEQYF

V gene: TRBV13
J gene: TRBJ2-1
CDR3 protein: CASSQVRTQYNEQFF

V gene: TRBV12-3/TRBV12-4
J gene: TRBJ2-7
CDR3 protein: CASSLAGRSEQYF

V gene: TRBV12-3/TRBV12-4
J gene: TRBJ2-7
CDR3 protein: CASSLSGGVSYEQYF

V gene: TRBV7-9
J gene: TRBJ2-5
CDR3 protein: CASSFWRDIQETQYF

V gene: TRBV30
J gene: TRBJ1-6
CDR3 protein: CAWRQLNSPLHF

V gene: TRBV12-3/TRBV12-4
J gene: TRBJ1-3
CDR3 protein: CASSYSGPGNTIYF

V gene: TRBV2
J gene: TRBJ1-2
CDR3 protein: CASSVRDSHGYTF

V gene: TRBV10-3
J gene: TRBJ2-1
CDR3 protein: CATAAGGPSGLSGGEQFF

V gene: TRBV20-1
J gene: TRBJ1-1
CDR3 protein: CSAWKNTEAFF

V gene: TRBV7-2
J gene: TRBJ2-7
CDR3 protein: CASSRPGRTYEQYF

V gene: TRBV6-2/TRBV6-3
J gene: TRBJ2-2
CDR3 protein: CASSFGGTFGTGELFF

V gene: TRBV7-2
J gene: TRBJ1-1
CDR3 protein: CASTTAWNTEAFF

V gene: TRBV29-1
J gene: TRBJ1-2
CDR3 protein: CSVRRLLANYGYTF

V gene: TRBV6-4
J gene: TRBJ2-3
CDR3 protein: CASSASLTSGRADTQYF

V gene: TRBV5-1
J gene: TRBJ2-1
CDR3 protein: CASTPRASGTYNEQFF